A single sample is the source of the 21 T cell receptor beta chains below, sequenced in a study of blood T cells in healthy people across ages. Primers used in a second PCR of roughly 6 to 12 cycles were a sample-barcoded 5' primer and a J-beta primer mix. One entry per CDR3 protein, called by TCRdb with MiXCR from the 5' RACE reads. The table lists about 580,000 distinct CDR3 sequences, 47% of them singletons. The sequencing sample was made of blood. These receptors were obtained from a man at least 80 years old in good health.

This chain connects TRBV20-1 to TRBJ2-2; D could derive from TRBD1 or TRBD2 (7 bases each). Between the trimmed V and J ends, which lost 6 bases and 0 bases, there was a span of 17 bases. Germline-derived CDR1 and CDR2 are DFQATT and SNEGSKA (reference sequence). The CDR3 spans 16 residues. The CDR3 coding sequence is TGCAGTGCAATCCTCAGGGGGGGCGCGAACACCGGGGAGCTGTTTTTT. Translation: CSAILRGGANTGELFF.

The V call is TRBV7-9, the J call TRBJ2-7; 9 bases are shared with TRBD1. With V trimmed by 6 bases and J by 3 bases, 9 bases remained unmatched. CDR1 is SEHNR and CDR2 is FQNEAQ in the germline V gene (reference sequence). This CDR3 has 15 residues. Here the CDR3 DNA reads TGTGCCAGCAGGTCTTTGGGACAGGGAGACTACGAGCAGTACTTC. It yields the protein CASRSLGQGDYEQYF.

A note on this clonotype: An end of the junction differs from the germline gene, which may be a read error. The V and J genes are TRBV27 and TRBJ2-6; D perhaps matches TRBD1 (5 bases). The CDR3 has 15 amino acids. The germline gives CDR1 MNHEY, CDR2 SMNVEV (reference sequence). The DNA of the CDR3 is TGTGCCAGCAGTTCAATAGGGGCTGGGGCCAACGTCCGGACTTTC. Translating gives CASSSIGAGANVRTF.

The CDR3 DNA is TGTGCCAGCAGCTTAGCGCACAGGAAGGCAGAAGCTTTCTTT. Translated: CASSLAHRKAEAFF. J is TRBJ1-1 and V is TRBV7-2; perhaps TRBD1 as D (5 bases). This CDR3 is 14 amino acids long. In germline, CDR1 is SGHTA, CDR2 FQGNSA. The ends were cut back, 0 bases at V and 8 bases at J, with 13 bases in the middle.

V gene TRBV20-1 combines with J gene TRBJ1-5; D is undetermined. Germline loops: CDR1 DFQATT, CDR2 SNEGSKA (reference sequence). Trimming cost V 4 bases and J 7 bases, with 14 bases left between them. This CDR3 is built from 13 residues. The chain's CDR3 is CSATPPVLQPQHF. The CDR3 DNA reads as TGCAGTGCTACGCCTCCCGTCCTCCAGCCCCAGCATTTT.

The genes are TRBV20-1 and TRBJ1-1, with D perhaps matching TRBD1 (5 bases). V dropped 5 bases and J dropped 7 bases, with 17 bases sitting between them. The CDR3 contains 13 residues. The germline V gene encodes CDR1 DFQATT and CDR2 SNEGSKA (reference sequence). In nucleotides, the CDR3 is TGCAGTGCTGCCCTGGGGGGGAATATTGAAGCTTTCTTT. As protein: CSAALGGNIEAFF.

The V call is TRBV5-1, the J call TRBJ2-5; the D is unclear. Germline-derived CDR1 and CDR2 are SGHRS and YFSETQ. The V end lost 4 bases, the J end lost 5 bases, and 15 bases lay between the germline ends. This CDR3 is 14 amino acids long. The CDR3 reads CASSVPYGRETQYF. The DNA for the CDR3 is TGCGCCAGCAGCGTGCCCTACGGGCGGGAGACCCAGTACTTC.

For this clonotype: A much larger clone sits a single nucleotide away, making a read error possible. V is TRBV7-2 and J is TRBJ2-1; 8 bases are shared with TRBD1. The junction had 8 bases not matched to a gene; V was cut back by 5 bases and J by 2 bases. Germline-derived CDR1 and CDR2 are SGHTA and FQGNSA. There are 16 residues in the CDR3. CDR3 DNA: TGTGCCAGCAGCGTAGACAGGGGTGTAACCTACAATGAGCAGTTCTTC. It specifies CASSVDRGVTYNEQFF.

The rearrangement links TRBV21-1 to TRBJ1-6; the D call TRBD1 from the table was never checked on the DNA. TRBV21-1 has pseudogene status. This CDR3 region has 16 residues. The CDR3 is CASSGQGPKVVGPLHF. The CDR3 DNA sequence: TGTGCCAGCAGCGGACAGGGGCCTAAAGTAGTAGGGCCCCTCCACTTT.

The rearrangement uses TRBV20-1 and TRBJ2-4, with TRBD1 matching 12 bases. The CDR3 runs to 15 residues. Germline CDR1 DFQATT, CDR2 SNEGSKA (reference sequence). V was clipped by 3 bases and J by 3 bases; unmatched bases: 3. CDR3 protein: CSASGTGGGKNIQYF. CDR3 nucleotide sequence: TGCAGTGCTAGTGGGACAGGGGGCGGCAAAAACATTCAGTACTTC.

In this sample, this clonotype turned up a few times. This may be a read error, as it is one base from a much larger clone. The J gene is TRBJ2-7, the V gene TRBV6-6; TRBD1 matches 8 bases. V lost 8 bases and J lost 7; bases outside the gene matches: 10. The V gene's germline CDR1 is MNHNY and CDR2 SVGAGI (reference sequence). The CDR3 has 13 residues. The CDR3: CASAGQGFNEQYF. The CDR3 DNA is TGTGCCAGCGCAGGACAGGGTTTCAATGAGCAGTACTTC.

This clonotype has just one count. J is TRBJ1-2 and V is TRBV25-1; D is ambiguous. V lost 3 bases, J lost 8 bases, and 7 bases lay in between. The CDR3 is made up of 11 amino acids. Looked up from germline, CDR1 is MGHDK and CDR2 is SYGVNS. The CDR3 DNA reads TGTGCCAGCAGTGACGCAGTGGGCTACACCTTC. Its translation is CASSDAVGYTF.

As concerns this clonotype: A much larger clonotype is one base distant, so this may be a read error. The rearrangement links TRBV7-9 to TRBJ2-5; 7 bases line up with TRBD2. Germline V CDR1 and CDR2: SEHNR, FQNEAQ (reference sequence). The CDR3 extends over 14 amino acids. The CDR3 spells CTSSRSLAAETQYF. CDR3 DNA: TGTACCAGCAGCAGAAGTCTAGCGGCGGAGACCCAGTACTTC.

Details on this clonotype: A much larger clone lies a single base off, so this may be a read error. This rearrangement joins TRBV6-6 to TRBJ2-7, with D unclear. Germline CDR1 is MNHNY and CDR2 is SVGAGI (reference sequence). This CDR3 has 12 residues. The CDR3 nucleotides read TGTGTCAGCAGTTACCCCGATGGCGAGCAGTACTTC. Residues: CVSSYPDGEQYF.

This rearrangement joins TRBV6-6 to TRBJ1-6; 7 bases fit TRBD1. The J segment lost 7 bases and the V segment lost 6 bases, leaving 12 bases of the junction unmatched. The length of the CDR3 is 16 residues. CDR1 and CDR2 from the germline V gene are MNHNY and SVGAGI (reference sequence). CDR3 sequence (DNA): TGTGCCAGCAGCTCCAGACAGGGCACGAAGAATTCACCCCTCCACTTT. Translating gives CASSSRQGTKNSPLHF.

The rearrangement joins TRBV3-1 to TRBJ2-1, with 12 bases identical to TRBD2. CDR3 length equals 18 residues. Germline V CDR1 and CDR2: LGHDT, YNNKEL (reference sequence). The junction had 11 bases not matched to a gene; V was cut back by 0 bases and J by 8 bases. The CDR3 DNA follows: TGTGCCAGCAGCCAAGATAGGCTAGCGGGAGGGCCAGGCGATGAGCAGTTCTTC. Residues: CASSQDRLAGGPGDEQFF.

J is TRBJ2-1 and V is TRBV29-1, with D tentatively TRBD1 (6 bases). The CDR3 covers 13 residues. Germline V lookup: CDR1 SQVTM, CDR2 ANQGSEA. Deletions cut 4 bases from V and 9 bases from J, with 16 bases between. CDR3 sequence: CSVGQEALSEQFF. DNA for the CDR3: TGCAGCGTTGGACAGGAGGCTTTGTCTGAGCAGTTCTTC.

The V and J genes are TRBV27 and TRBJ1-1; 8 nucleotides align to TRBD1. CDR3 length: 14 amino acids. The junction had 5 bases not matched to a gene; V was cut back by 6 bases and J by 2 bases. Germline-derived CDR1 and CDR2 are MNHEY and SMNVEV (reference sequence). As DNA, the CDR3 is TGTGCCAGCAGGCAGGGACAGGTCAACACTGAAGCTTTCTTT. This gives the protein CASRQGQVNTEAFF.

J is TRBJ1-6 and V is TRBV5-1; maybe TRBD1 (5 bases). Germline lookup yields CDR1 SGHRS and CDR2 YFSETQ. The CDR3 loop spans 14 amino acids. Between the trimmed V and J ends, which lost 1 base and 6 bases, there was a span of 8 bases. CDR3 region: CASSLIQANSPLHF. CDR3 coding DNA: TGCGCCAGCAGCTTGATACAGGCTAATTCACCCCTCCACTTT.

This clonotype was picked up a small number of times. The chain joins TRBV5-1 to TRBJ2-1; D is perhaps TRBD1 or TRBD2 (5 bases each). This CDR3 has 15 residues. Trimming removed 3 bases from V and 10 bases from J, with 20 bases in between. Germline V CDR1 and CDR2: SGHRS, YFSETQ. The CDR3 here is CASSSITGTAGEQFF. The CDR3 DNA reads as TGCGCCAGCAGCTCGATAACCGGGACCGCAGGGGAGCAGTTCTTC. Using reference TRBV5-1 and TRBJ2-1 for the parts outside the CDR3, the full variable domain is KAGVTQTPRYLIKTRGQQVTLSCSPISGHRSVSWYQQTPGQGLQFLFEYFSETQRNKGNFPGRFSGRQFSNSRSEMNVSTLELGDSALYLCASSSITGTAGEQFFGPGTRLTVL.

A word on this clonotype: At one of its ends the junction is not consistent with the germline gene, which may arise from a read error. The rearrangement joins TRBV6-5 to TRBJ2-2; 10 bases are shared with TRBD1. CDR3 length: 15 amino acids. The germline CDR1 and CDR2 sequences are MNHEY and SVGAGI. The chain's CDR3 is CTSRPGQGIVGELFF. Written as DNA, the CDR3 is TGTACCAGCAGACCGGGACAGGGGATCGTCGGGGAGCTGTTTTTT.